Following are 18 T cell receptor beta chains from one sample sequenced in a study of post-analysis software for immune sequencing data. Study-wide findings and caveats: The study found TRBV5-6, TRBV5-1 and TRBV20-1 among a few TRBV segments more frequent in patients than controls.

TCR beta libraries were prepared from cDNA with unique molecular identifiers. TCRdb independently ran MiXCR on the PCR reads; one entry per CDR3 protein. This sample has approximately 260,000 distinct CDR3 sequences, with 36% found just once. No antigen has been assigned to these receptors. Sample: blood. The receptors derive from a girl aged 10 to 17 with multiple sclerosis.

This clonotype was counted ten times or more. This chain uses TRBV2 with TRBJ2-1; 10 bases map to TRBD2. This CDR3 comprises 15 residues. J gave up 9 bases and V 4 bases, and 9 bases lay outside the gene matches. Germline assignment: CDR1 SNHLY and CDR2 FYNNEI. The CDR3, as DNA: TGTGCCAGCAGTGCGGTTAGCGGGGGGTCGGGTGAGCAGTTCTTC. Its protein product is CASSAVSGGSGEQFF.

The gene calls are TRBV10-3 and TRBJ2-2; 7 bases map to TRBD1. CDR3 length: 16 residues. Germline CDR1 reads ENHRY; CDR2 reads SYGVKD. The J segment lost 0 bases and the V segment lost 6 bases, leaving 7 bases of the junction unmatched. The CDR3 sequence is CAIRDNRGSNTGELFF. The DNA of the CDR3 is TGTGCCATCAGGGACAACAGGGGATCGAACACCGGGGAGCTGTTTTTT.

This clonotype was recorded once. The CDR3 end shows no conserved phenylalanine or tryptophan, and so a read error is likely. This chain connects TRBV7-2 to TRBJ2-1; D is possibly TRBD2 (6 bases). Trimming stripped 3 bases from V and 3 bases from J, with 12 bases between. Per germline, CDR1 SGHTA and CDR2 FQGNSA. The CDR3 contains 15 residues. This CDR3 is CASSFTSWGYNEQFV. The DNA for the CDR3 is TGTGCCAGCAGCTTTACTAGCTGGGGCTACAATGAGCAGTTCGTC.

This clonotype was detected ten times or more. The J gene is TRBJ2-1, the V gene TRBV27, with D possibly being TRBD2 (5 bases). CDR3 length: 13 amino acids. Germline values: CDR1 MNHEY, CDR2 SMNVEV (reference sequence). Trimming cost V 3 bases and J 8 bases, with 11 bases left between them. Here the CDR3 reads CASSLEVADEQFF. The CDR3 DNA sequence: TGTGCCAGCAGTTTGGAGGTGGCCGATGAGCAGTTCTTC.

The CDR3 bases are TGCGCCAGCAGCCTTCGGGAAGGGGACTTCCGTCAGCAGTACTTC. This sequence encodes CASSLREGDFRQQYF. J is TRBJ2-7 and V is TRBV4-1, with D possibly matching TRBD2 (6 bases). V gave up 4 bases and J gave up 8 bases, with 21 bases separating them. The length of the CDR3 is 15 residues. The germline gives CDR1 MGHRA, CDR2 YSYEKL.

This chain joins TRBV6-5 and TRBJ1-1; no definite D call. The V end lost 0 bases, the J end lost 1 base, and 6 bases lay between the germline ends. The V gene's germline CDR1 is MNHEY and CDR2 SVGAGI. The CDR3 contains 14 residues. The CDR3 loop is CASSYSTGNTEAFF. For the CDR3, the DNA is TGTGCCAGCAGTTACTCGACCGGGAACACTGAAGCTTTCTTT.

The chain combines TRBV20-1 with TRBJ2-6; D ambiguous. V was clipped by 1 base and J by 0 bases, with 7 bases between them. Germline-derived CDR1 and CDR2 are DFQATT and SNEGSKA (reference sequence). CDR3 size: 15 residues. The CDR3 DNA follows: TGCAGTGCTAGAGTTGGGGTCTCTGGGGCCAACGTCCTGACTTTC. Translation gives CSARVGVSGANVLTF.

The V and J genes are TRBV5-5 and TRBJ2-5; 16 nucleotides align to TRBD2. Germline-derived CDR1 and CDR2 are SGHKS and YYEKEE (reference sequence). This CDR3 region has 16 residues. V lost 6 bases, J lost 11 bases, and 13 bases stayed unmatched. The CDR3 loop is CASTPGLAGGPHEQYF. In DNA form, the CDR3 reads TGTGCCAGCACACCGGGACTAGCGGGAGGGCCCCATGAGCAGTACTTC.

This clonotype was found many times. For the CDR3, the DNA is TGCGCCAGCAGCTTGGCAGGGGCGGAGACCCAGTACTTC. It is translated as CASSLAGAETQYF. The chain is built from TRBV5-1 and TRBJ2-5; D is possibly TRBD1 (6 bases). Trimming took off 0 bases at V and 5 bases at J, with 8 bases between the two ends. Germline loops: CDR1 SGHRS, CDR2 YFSETQ. The CDR3 spans 13 residues.

Worth noting for this clonotype: The conserved phenylalanine or tryptophan normally closing the CDR3 is absent here, so this likely arose from a read error. The rearrangement uses TRBV11-2 and TRBJ2-2, with no clear D. This CDR3 is built from 12 residues. CDR1 is SGHAT and CDR2 is FQNNGV in the germline V gene. V shed 8 bases and J shed 2 bases, with 6 bases lying between them. The CDR3 coding sequence is TGTGCCAGCTCCCACAACACCGGGGAGCTGTTTTTG. Translating gives CASSHNTGELFL.

The count of this clonotype is one. The rearrangement links TRBV4-2 to TRBJ2-1, with D unresolved. The germline CDR1 and CDR2 sequences are LGHNA and YNFKEQ. Trimming took off 1 base at V and 6 bases at J, with 22 bases between the two ends. The CDR3 runs to 18 residues. CDR3 nucleotide sequence: TGTGCCAGCAGCCAAGTCATCAACTACGGAGTTCTGGGCAATGAGCAGTTCTTC. It codes for CASSQVINYGVLGNEQFF.

The chain joins TRBV4-1 to TRBJ2-7; 7 nucleotides match TRBD1. The CDR3 totals 14 residues. Germline CDR1 reads MGHRA; CDR2 reads YSYEKL. The junction had 11 bases not matched to a gene; V was cut back by 6 bases and J by 6 bases. The DNA of the CDR3 is TGCGCCAGCAGTCCATCCGGACAGGCCCTCGAGCAGTACTTC. Its protein product is CASSPSGQALEQYF.

The rearrangement uses TRBV7-9 and TRBJ1-1; D is unresolved. The V end was cut by 5 bases, the J end by 3 bases, with 16 bases between. There are 15 residues in the CDR3. The germline V gene encodes CDR1 SEHNR and CDR2 FQNEAQ (reference sequence). CDR3 sequence: CASSPKRSRDTEAFF. Here the CDR3 DNA reads TGTGCCAGCAGCCCCAAACGATCACGGGACACTGAAGCTTTCTTT. The whole variable domain, filled in from reference TRBV7-9 and TRBJ1-1, reads DTGVSQNPRHKITKRGQNVTFRCDPISEHNRLYWYRQTLGQGPEFLTYFQNEAQLEKSRLLSDRFSAERPKGSFSTLEIQRTEQGDSAMYLCASSPKRSRDTEAFFGQGTRLTVV.

This clonotype was picked up a small number of times. One junction end disagrees with the germline gene, perhaps due to a read error. The V and J genes are TRBV12-3 or TRBV12-4 and TRBJ2-5, with 7 bases fitting TRBD1. The CDR3 sequence is 13 residues long. CDR3 nucleotide sequence: TGTGCCAGCAGTTTAGCTGGGACAGAGGCCCAGTACTTC. It translates to CASSLAGTEAQYF.

This clonotype was counted at least ten times. The J gene is TRBJ2-7, the V gene TRBV6-1; D is uncertain. Germline lookup yields CDR1 MNHNS and CDR2 SASEGT. The V end lost 4 bases, the J end lost 0 bases, and 10 bases lay between the germline ends. The CDR3 loop spans 14 amino acids. CDR3 sequence: CASSADHSSYEQYF. CDR3 bases: TGTGCCAGCAGTGCGGACCATAGCTCCTACGAGCAGTACTTC.

The chain is built from TRBV19 and TRBJ2-1, with TRBD2 matching 8 bases. Germline V CDR1 and CDR2: LNHDA, SQIVND (reference sequence). The V gene end was trimmed by 5 bases and the J gene end by 3 bases; junction bases not matched to a gene: 6. CDR3 length: 15 amino acids. The CDR3 reads CASSYQAGDYNEQFF. The CDR3 DNA sequence: TGTGCCAGTAGTTATCAAGCGGGGGACTACAATGAGCAGTTCTTC.

As concerns this clonotype: This may come from a read error, since a much larger clone is one base off. The chain uses TRBV7-8 and TRBJ2-7, with 8 bases lining up with TRBD1. CDR1 is SGHVS, CDR2 FQNEAQ, per germline. The CDR3 spans 15 residues. The CDR3 here is CASSVQGVNKNIQNF. CDR3 in DNA: TGTGCCAGCAGCGTACAGGGGGTGAACAAAAACATTCAGAACTTC.

V usage is TRBV5-6 and J usage is TRBJ2-1; no firm D call. CDR1 is SGHDT, CDR2 YYEEEE, per germline. Trimming removed 7 bases from V and 2 bases from J, with 7 bases in between. CDR3 length equals 12 residues. The DNA of the CDR3 is TGTGCCAGCTTCGGCCCCTACAATGAGCAGTTCTTC. This encodes CASFGPYNEQFF.